Listed below are T cell receptor beta chains from one sample, sequenced in a study of blood T cell repertoires in COVID-19. Some clones are missing from TCRdb's copy, which holds only in-frame ones; the method was immunoSEQ multiplex PCR. The sample yields 250,000 to 300,000 clones, approximately 88% seen once. Sequenced: peripheral blood. Receptors were obtained from a man aged 45-65 years with acute or convalescent COVID-19. CDR3s include the opening cysteine and the closing phenylalanine or tryptophan. The D gene is left open where the match is weak. Where a row states a size, it is once, few, many or the class of an expanded clone; other rows omit it.

J gene: TRBJ2-5; D gene: -; V gene: TRBV5-4; clone size: -; CDR3 protein: CASSLDRVLGETQYF; CDR3 DNA: TGTGCCAGCAGCTTGGACAGGGTGCTAGGAGAGACCCAGTACTTC
J gene: TRBJ1-3; D gene: TRBD1; V gene: TRBV18; clone size: -; CDR3 protein: CASSPAGGLNTIYF; CDR3 DNA: TGTGCCAGCTCACCGGCAGGGGGTCTGAACACCATATATTTT
J gene: TRBJ2-2; D gene: -; V gene: TRBV9; clone size: -; CDR3 protein: CASSVGSGGTGELFF; CDR3 DNA: TGTGCCAGCAGCGTAGGTTCCGGGGGCACCGGGGAGCTGTTTTTT
J gene: TRBJ1-2; D gene: -; V gene: TRBV6-6; clone size: -; CDR3 protein: CASRRGGNDGYTF; CDR3 DNA: TGTGCCAGCAGAAGGGGGGGAAATGATGGCTACACCTTC
J gene: TRBJ1-1; D gene: -; V gene: TRBV19; clone size: -; CDR3 protein: CASSTDRDTEAFF; CDR3 DNA: TGTGCCAGTAGTACGGACAGAGACACTGAAGCTTTCTTT
J gene: TRBJ2-3; D gene: -; V gene: TRBV5-1; clone size: -; CDR3 protein: CASSFWGGTDTQYF; CDR3 DNA: TGCGCCAGCAGCTTTTGGGGGGGCACAGATACGCAGTATTTT
J gene: TRBJ2-3; D gene: -; V gene: TRBV5-1; clone size: -; CDR3 protein: CASSLAEDTQYF; CDR3 DNA: TGCGCCAGCAGCTTAGCCGAGGATACGCAGTATTTT
J gene: TRBJ1-5; D gene: -; V gene: TRBV10-2; clone size: -; CDR3 protein: CASSESRFWGLGQPQHF; CDR3 DNA: TGCGCCAGCAGTGAGTCGAGGTTCTGGGGCTTAGGTCAGCCCCAGCATTTT
J gene: TRBJ1-1; D gene: -; V gene: TRBV30; clone size: -; CDR3 protein: CAWTLRESNTEAFF; CDR3 DNA: TGTGCCTGGACCCTAAGGGAGTCGAACACTGAAGCTTTCTTT
J gene: TRBJ2-5; D gene: -; V gene: TRBV19; clone size: -; CDR3 protein: CASSIDSGFPPETQYF; CDR3 DNA: TGTGCCAGTAGTATAGATTCAGGGTTCCCACCAGAGACCCAGTACTTC
J gene: TRBJ2-1; D gene: -; V gene: TRBV5-6; clone size: once; CDR3 protein: CASMLAGAAYNEQFF; CDR3 DNA: TGTGCCAGCATGCTCGCTGGGGCTGCCTACAATGAGCAGTTCTTC
J gene: TRBJ2-5; D gene: -; V gene: TRBV5-5; clone size: -; CDR3 protein: CASSKTGTQETQYF; CDR3 DNA: TGTGCCAGCAGCAAGACAGGGACTCAAGAGACCCAGTACTTC
J gene: TRBJ2-6; D gene: TRBD1; V gene: TRBV30; clone size: -; CDR3 protein: CAWIGGTGAGANVLTF; CDR3 DNA: TGTGCCTGGATAGGGGGGACAGGGGCCGGGGCCAACGTCCTGACTTTC
J gene: TRBJ1-2; D gene: TRBD1; V gene: TRBV20-1; clone size: -; CDR3 protein: CSASAGQGRSYGYTF; CDR3 DNA: TGCAGTGCTAGTGCTGGACAGGGCCGGAGCTATGGCTACACCTTC
J gene: TRBJ1-2; D gene: -; V gene: TRBV7-2; clone size: -; CDR3 protein: CASSPHGGQINYGYTF; CDR3 DNA: TGTGCCAGCAGCCCTCACGGGGGGCAGATTAACTATGGCTACACCTTC
J gene: TRBJ1-5; D gene: -; V gene: TRBV27; clone size: -; CDR3 protein: CASSSLGEPQHF; CDR3 DNA: TGTGCCAGCAGTTCTCTCGGGGAGCCCCAGCATTTT
J gene: TRBJ2-5; D gene: TRBD2; V gene: TRBV4-1; clone size: -; CDR3 protein: CASSRLAGETQYF; CDR3 DNA: TGCGCCAGCAGCCGGTTAGCGGGGGAGACCCAGTACTTC
J gene: TRBJ2-5; D gene: TRBD2; V gene: TRBV18; clone size: -; CDR3 protein: CASSGGSQETQYF; CDR3 DNA: TGTGCCAGCTCCGGGGGGTCTCAAGAGACCCAGTACTTC
J gene: TRBJ2-3; D gene: TRBD2; V gene: TRBV6-5; clone size: -; CDR3 protein: CASRPSGGGTDTQYF; CDR3 DNA: TGTGCCAGCAGACCCAGCGGGGGGGGCACAGATACGCAGTATTTT
J gene: TRBJ1-1; D gene: -; V gene: TRBV19; clone size: -; CDR3 protein: CARETEVNTEAFF; CDR3 DNA: TGTGCCAGAGAGACAGAAGTGAACACTGAAGCTTTCTTT
J gene: TRBJ2-1; D gene: -; V gene: TRBV6-1; clone size: -; CDR3 protein: CASSEFGGQPYNEQFF; CDR3 DNA: TGTGCCAGCAGTGAATTTGGGGGCCAACCCTACAATGAGCAGTTCTTC
J gene: TRBJ1-1; D gene: TRBD1; V gene: TRBV7-3; clone size: -; CDR3 protein: CASSPGTGSEAFF; CDR3 DNA: TGTGCCAGCAGCCCAGGGACAGGGTCTGAAGCTTTCTTT
J gene: TRBJ1-5; D gene: -; V gene: TRBV18; clone size: once; CDR3 protein: CASSGEANQPQHF; CDR3 DNA: TGTGCCAGCTCAGGGGAGGCCAATCAGCCCCAGCATTTT
J gene: TRBJ1-5; D gene: -; V gene: TRBV29-1; clone size: -; CDR3 protein: CSGKGDAFGQPQHF; CDR3 DNA: TGCAGCGGAAAAGGAGACGCGTTTGGTCAGCCCCAGCATTTT
J gene: TRBJ1-4; D gene: -; V gene: TRBV19; clone size: once; CDR3 protein: CASSIVSGGANEKLFF; CDR3 DNA: TGTGCCAGTAGTATTGTCAGTGGAGGTGCTAATGAAAAACTGTTTTTT
J gene: TRBJ1-1; D gene: -; V gene: TRBV7-3; clone size: once; CDR3 protein: CASSLTPSNTEAFF; CDR3 DNA: TGTGCCAGCAGCCTGACACCTTCGAACACTGAAGCTTTCTTT
J gene: TRBJ2-5; D gene: -; V gene: TRBV29-1; clone size: once; CDR3 protein: CSVKFGLQETQYF; CDR3 DNA: TGCAGCGTTAAGTTTGGCCTCCAAGAGACCCAGTACTTC
J gene: TRBJ2-7; D gene: TRBD1; V gene: TRBV2; clone size: -; CDR3 protein: CASSTSDRGSYEQYF; CDR3 DNA: TGTGCCAGCAGTACCTCCGACAGGGGCTCCTACGAGCAGTACTTC
J gene: TRBJ2-3; D gene: TRBD2; V gene: TRBV7-6; clone size: -; CDR3 protein: CASSSLDSGVHTDTQYF; CDR3 DNA: TGTGCCAGCAGCTCTCTTGATAGCGGGGTACACACAGATACGCAGTATTTT
J gene: TRBJ2-3; D gene: TRBD1; V gene: TRBV6-6; clone size: -; CDR3 protein: CASSYRGQGTDTQYF; CDR3 DNA: TGTGCCAGCAGCTACAGGGGACAGGGGACAGATACGCAGTATTTT
J gene: TRBJ1-5; D gene: -; V gene: TRBV19; clone size: -; CDR3 protein: CASSRAGALHQPQHF; CDR3 DNA: TGTGCCAGTAGTAGGGCAGGGGCCCTACATCAGCCCCAGCATTTT
J gene: TRBJ2-7; D gene: -; V gene: TRBV5-5; clone size: -; CDR3 protein: CASSLEAGATYEQYF; CDR3 DNA: TGTGCCAGCAGCTTGGAGGCTGGGGCCACCTACGAGCAGTACTTC
J gene: TRBJ2-1; D gene: -; V gene: TRBV3-1/TRBV3-2; clone size: -; CDR3 protein: CASSQTGGSYNEQFF; CDR3 DNA: TGTGCCAGCAGCCAAACCGGCGGCTCCTACAATGAGCAGTTCTTC
J gene: TRBJ1-4; D gene: TRBD1; V gene: TRBV2; clone size: -; CDR3 protein: CASRGDRGNEKLFF; CDR3 DNA: TGTGCCAGCAGGGGGGACAGGGGAAATGAAAAACTGTTTTTT
J gene: TRBJ1-2; D gene: -; V gene: TRBV19; clone size: once; CDR3 protein: CASSATPGASNYGYTF; CDR3 DNA: TGTGCCAGTAGTGCGACGCCAGGGGCTTCTAACTATGGCTACACCTTC
J gene: TRBJ2-1; D gene: -; V gene: TRBV3-1/TRBV3-2; clone size: -; CDR3 protein: CASSQDPGDNEQFF; CDR3 DNA: TGTGCCAGCAGCCAGGACCCGGGGGACAATGAGCAGTTCTTC
J gene: TRBJ2-7; D gene: TRBD2; V gene: TRBV6-5; clone size: -; CDR3 protein: CAARGGTSYEQYF; CDR3 DNA: TGTGCCGCCCGGGGGGGCACCTCCTACGAGCAGTACTTC
J gene: TRBJ2-1; D gene: TRBD1; V gene: TRBV5-1; clone size: -; CDR3 protein: CASSYLARTGEYNEQFF; CDR3 DNA: TGCGCCAGCAGCTACCTAGCAAGGACAGGGGAGTACAATGAGCAGTTCTTC
J gene: TRBJ1-1; D gene: -; V gene: TRBV6-5; clone size: -; CDR3 protein: CASSSTTVEAFF; CDR3 DNA: TGTGCCAGCAGTTCGACGACTGTTGAAGCTTTCTTT
J gene: TRBJ2-7; D gene: -; V gene: TRBV7-9; clone size: -; CDR3 protein: CASSLAGGAVREQYF; CDR3 DNA: TGTGCCAGCAGCTTAGCGGGGGGTGCCGTCCGCGAGCAGTACTTC
J gene: TRBJ2-2; D gene: TRBD1; V gene: TRBV19; clone size: -; CDR3 protein: CASTRTGDTGELFF; CDR3 DNA: TGTGCCAGTACCAGGACAGGGGACACCGGGGAGCTGTTTTTT